One and the same sample provided the 4 T cell receptor beta chains below, sequenced in a study of cytomegalovirus exposure and HLA in healthy donors. Vbeta (60) and Jbeta (13) primers were used in the PCR. The data were produced by immunoSEQ multiplex PCR, yet TCRdb's version contains in-frame clones alone and is incomplete. The top ten hold approximately 9% of the sample, which has approximately 79,000 clones, about 68% seen once. Sequencing was performed on PBMCs. Receptors were obtained from a man aged 40-49 years in good health and CMV-seropositive.

The V call is TRBV6-6, the J call TRBJ1-3; D gene ambiguous. Germline loops: CDR1 MNHNY, CDR2 SVGAGI (reference sequence). The length of the CDR3 is 15 residues. V was pared by 3 bases and J by 0 bases, with 9 bases between. The chain's CDR3 is CASSYDTSSGNTIYF. The CDR3, as DNA: TGTGCCAGCAGTTATGACACCAGCTCTGGAAACACCATATATTTT.

The chain couples TRBV19 to TRBJ2-3; 7 bases align to TRBD2. The CDR3 extends over 15 amino acids. The V and J ends lost 5 bases and 2 bases, in that order; junction bases with no gene match: 7. Germline V gene lookup returns CDR1 LNHDA and CDR2 SQIVND (reference sequence). The CDR3 is CASSVSGTNTDTQYF. The CDR3 nucleotides read TGTGCCAGTAGTGTAAGCGGGACTAACACAGATACGCAGTATTTT.

The chain couples TRBV5-4 to TRBJ2-7, with 7 bases that match TRBD1. The V and J ends lost 0 bases and 9 bases, in that order; junction bases with no gene match: 9. This CDR3 is 14 amino acids long. Germline values: CDR1 SGHNT, CDR2 YYREEE (reference sequence). The CDR3 DNA reads as TGTGCCAGCAGCTTGGAAGCGACAGGGTATGGGCAGTACTTC. This gives the protein CASSLEATGYGQYF.

The V gene is TRBV28, the J gene TRBJ1-2; TRBD1 matches at 8 bases. CDR3 length equals 14 residues. CDR1 is MDHEN and CDR2 is SYDVKM in the germline V gene. After removal of 6 bases from V and 4 bases from J, the junction contained 7 bases not matched to a gene. CDR3 coding DNA: TGTGCCAGCAGCTGGACAGGGCAAACCTATGGCTACACCTTC. It translates to CASSWTGQTYGYTF.